What follows are 12 T cell receptor beta chains derived from one specimen sequenced in a study of CD8+ T cells in alopecia areata. Treatment denoted: oral pan-JAK inhibitor, 5-10 mg twice daily. After isolation, RNA underwent reverse transcription to generate cDNA as the sequencing template. This table comes from immunoSEQ multiplex PCR, and its TCRdb copy is limited to in-frame clones, with some not included. The data hold approximately 100,000 clones, with almost 60% observed a single time. Specimen: CD8+ T cells sorted from blood, collected at roughly week 58, from a patient treated with tofacitinib. These TCRs come from a human donor with alopecia areata.

The chain employs TRBV5-6 and TRBJ2-6; D is undetermined. Per the germline V gene, CDR1 is SGHDT and CDR2 is YYEEEE. V lost 2 bases and J 0 bases, leaving 6 bases between the germline ends. The CDR3 spans 15 residues. The CDR3 DNA follows: TGTGCCAGCAGCTTTGGTCGCTCTGGGGCCAACGTCCTGACTTTC. Amino acids: CASSFGRSGANVLTF.

The chain has TRBV7-8 and TRBJ2-1; 8 nucleotides agree with TRBD1. The germline V gene encodes CDR1 SGHVS and CDR2 FQNEAQ. Trimming cost V 1 base and J 15 bases; bases outside gene matches: 11. This CDR3 contains 14 residues. CDR3 sequence (DNA): TGTGCCAGCAGCTTAGGTAGTTTGGCAGGGGGCGCGTTCTTC. This encodes CASSLGSLAGGAFF.

This sequence joins TRBV5-4 and TRBJ2-3, with 9 bases matching TRBD2. Germline CDR1 SGHNT, CDR2 YYREEE (reference sequence). The CDR3 loop spans 16 amino acids. V was clipped by 0 bases and J by 5 bases; unmatched bases: 7. CDR3 DNA sequence: TGTGCCAGCAGCTTGGGAGGCGGGGGGGCCGGAGATACGCAGTATTTT. Its translation is CASSLGGGGAGDTQYF.

The rearrangement links TRBV29-1 to TRBJ2-1; D is uncertain. The germline gives CDR1 SQVTM, CDR2 ANQGSEA. The CDR3 contains 10 residues. V lost 5 bases, J lost 10 bases, and 9 bases lay in between. The CDR3 DNA follows: TGCAGCGTTCTCCACTCAGAGCAGTTCTTC. Translating gives CSVLHSEQFF.

This clone occurred a few times. The J gene is TRBJ2-1, the V gene TRBV7-8; 11 positions agree with TRBD2. CDR1 SGHVS and CDR2 FQNEAQ come from the germline V gene. V was clipped by 7 bases and J by 9 bases; unmatched bases: 11. The CDR3 contains 15 residues. Here the CDR3 DNA reads TGTGCCAGCACCAACCTAGCGGGGGGATCGGTTGAGCAGTTCTTC. Translating it yields CASTNLAGGSVEQFF.

The chain recombines TRBV27 with TRBJ2-4, with 7 bases identical to TRBD1. Trimming removed 5 bases from V and 8 bases from J; junction bases left unmatched: 9. The CDR3 is 14 residues long. Germline values: CDR1 MNHEY, CDR2 SMNVEV (reference sequence). CDR3 nucleotide sequence: TGTGCCAGCAGTCCGGGACCGCAGGGGGACATTCAGTACTTC. Residues: CASSPGPQGDIQYF.

The V call is TRBV12-5, the J call TRBJ2-3, with a possible D match to TRBD1 (5 bases). The germline V gene has CDR1 LGHNT and CDR2 FRNRAP. Trimming left V 7 bases short and J 4 bases short, with 15 bases between. This CDR3 region has 14 residues. This CDR3 reads CASASSGKADTQYF. As DNA, the CDR3 is TGTGCTAGTGCCTCTTCAGGGAAAGCAGATACGCAGTATTTT. Drawing the rest from reference TRBV12-5 and TRBJ2-3, the complete variable domain is DARVTQTPRHKVTEMGQEVTMRCQPILGHNTVFWYRQTMMQGLELLAYFRNRAPLDDSGMPKDRFSAEMPDATLATLKIQPSEPRDSAVYFCASASSGKADTQYFGPGTRLTVL.

The gene calls are TRBV6-5 and TRBJ2-7; D is perhaps TRBD2 (6 bases). This CDR3 contains 14 residues. Germline-derived CDR1 and CDR2 are MNHEY and SVGAGI. The V end lost 0 bases, the J end lost 2 bases, and 8 bases lay between the germline ends. The CDR3 DNA follows: TGTGCCAGCAGTTACTCTCCTAGCGCCTACGAGCAGTACTTC. It encodes CASSYSPSAYEQYF.

For the CDR3, the DNA is TGTGCCAGCAGTTATACTATGGGCGGCGAGCAGTACTTC. Translated: CASSYTMGGEQYF. The rearrangement uses TRBV6-6 and TRBJ2-7; no firm D call. Trimming stripped 3 bases from V and 6 bases from J, with 12 bases between. There are 13 residues in the CDR3. The germline V gene encodes CDR1 MNHNY and CDR2 SVGAGI (reference sequence).

The V gene is TRBV2, the J gene TRBJ1-6; D ambiguous. CDR3 length equals 15 residues. Trimming left V 5 bases short and J 7 bases short, with 15 bases between. Germline V gives CDR1 SNHLY, CDR2 FYNNEI. The CDR3 bases are TGTGCCAGCAGTACCAAAGCCGGACTCAATTCACCCCTCCACTTT. This translates into CASSTKAGLNSPLHF.

The V call is TRBV27, the J call TRBJ2-4; 7 bases are a match to TRBD1. Germline V gene lookup returns CDR1 MNHEY and CDR2 SMNVEV (reference sequence). V gave up 6 bases and J gave up 3 bases; unmatched junction bases: 8. The CDR3 is 15 amino acids. For the CDR3, the DNA is TGTGCCAGCAGATGGAGACAGGGCAACAAAAACATTCAGTACTTC. This sequence encodes CASRWRQGNKNIQYF.

In DNA, the CDR3 is TGTGCCAGCAGTCACTCTCTAGCGGGGTCTACAGATACGCAGTATTTT. Its protein is CASSHSLAGSTDTQYF. The rearrangement uses TRBV27 and TRBJ2-3; 9 nucleotides agree with TRBD2. Unmatched junction bases numbered 9, after V lost 5 bases and J lost 3 bases. Germline V gene data show CDR1 as MNHEY and CDR2 as SMNVEV (reference sequence). The CDR3 has 16 residues.